The 11 T cell receptor beta chains below were found in one sample sequenced in a study of human T cells and chemical hapten exposure. Time point meaning: patch test 2, 6 weeks after DPC sensitization. Treatment denoted: therapeutic diphenylcyclopropenone sensitization with weekly scalp DPC. TCRdb passed the RACE reads through MiXCR, listing each CDR3 protein once. The sample yields some 89,000 distinct CDR3 sequences, about 10% seen once. Sequences were derived from whole blood, sampled in connection with sensitization to the hapten diphenylcyclopropenone (DPC). Receptors were obtained from a woman younger than 45 with alopecia areata. Some clones in this sample may be carry-over from other donors' samples.

This clonotype has at least ten counts. The chain has TRBV28 and TRBJ2-1; TRBD1 or TRBD2 may be the D gene (5 bases each). The V gene lost 5 bases and the J gene lost 0 bases, with 20 bases spanning the gap. The V gene's germline CDR1 is MDHEN and CDR2 SYDVKM. CDR3 size: 18 residues. In nucleotides, the CDR3 is TGTGCCAGCAGTCAGATGGAGCTGGCAGGGAGCTCCTACAATGAGCAGTTCTTC. Protein product: CASSQMELAGSSYNEQFF.

This clonotype was detected a few times. The chain has TRBV15 and TRBJ1-2, with a weak D call TRBD1 (5 bases). Trimming pared 4 bases from V and 0 bases from J, leaving 9 bases between. The V gene's germline CDR1 is LNHNV and CDR2 YYDKDF (reference sequence). CDR3 length equals 14 residues. The chain's CDR3 is CATSISGTNYGYTF. CDR3 bases: TGTGCCACCAGCATCTCAGGGACTAACTATGGCTACACCTTC.

V and J are TRBV4-2 and TRBJ1-5; TRBD1 is a possible D gene (6 bases). Trimming took 1 base from V and 2 from J, leaving 18 bases between them. Germline-derived CDR1 and CDR2 are LGHNA and YNFKEQ. This CDR3 has 18 residues. CDR3 amino acids: CASSQVSTGPGGNQPQHF. As DNA, the CDR3 is TGTGCCAGCAGCCAAGTCTCAACTGGTCCAGGGGGCAATCAGCCCCAGCATTTT.

The chain links TRBV2 to TRBJ1-1, with D perhaps TRBD1 (6 bases). This CDR3 spans 14 amino acids. The V end lost 6 bases, the J end lost 1 base, and 12 bases lay between the germline ends. The germline V gene has CDR1 SNHLY and CDR2 FYNNEI. The CDR3 nucleotides are TGTGCCAGCAGCCAGGGGAAGGGGAACACTGAAGCTTTCTTT. It specifies CASSQGKGNTEAFF.

This clonotype was found many times. The V gene is TRBV4-1, the J gene TRBJ1-5; 11 bases align to TRBD1. The CDR3 extends over 15 amino acids. Trimming took 1 base from V and 5 from J; bases not matched to a gene: 1. In germline, CDR1 is MGHRA, CDR2 YSYEKL. CDR3 nucleotide sequence: TGCGCCAGCAGCCAAGTGGGACAGGGGGATCAGCCCCAGCATTTT. Translating gives CASSQVGQGDQPQHF.

In its sample, this clonotype was seen many times. V usage is TRBV4-3 and J usage is TRBJ2-2; D is undetermined. Trimming took off 0 bases at V and 2 bases at J, with 4 bases between the two ends. CDR1 is LGHNA, CDR2 YSLEER, per germline. The CDR3 has 14 residues. CDR3 loop: CASSQDYNTGELFF. CDR3 nucleotides: TGCGCCAGCAGCCAAGATTATAACACCGGGGAGCTGTTTTTT.

The V gene is TRBV7-2, the J gene TRBJ2-2, with 11 bases matching TRBD1. CDR3 size: 15 residues. Germline-derived CDR1 and CDR2 are SGHTA and FQGNSA. V was clipped by 3 bases and J by 15 bases; unmatched bases: 12. CDR3 bases: TGTGCCAGCAGCTTCCGCCGGGACAGGGGGGCAAGGTTGTTTTTT. Its protein is CASSFRRDRGARLFF.

This clonotype was observed at least ten times. The V and J genes are TRBV6-2 or TRBV6-3 and TRBJ1-6; 11 nucleotides align to TRBD1. J was trimmed by 11 bases and V by 6 bases; bases with no gene match: 6. In germline, CDR1 is MNHEY, CDR2 SVGEGT. CDR3 length equals 14 residues. The CDR3: CASSRDRGSAPLHF. CDR3 DNA sequence: TGTGCCAGCAGCCGGGACAGGGGGAGTGCACCCCTCCACTTT.

There are a few counts of this clonotype. The chain couples TRBV28 to TRBJ1-1; D unresolved. There are 14 residues in the CDR3. Germline loops: CDR1 MDHEN, CDR2 SYDVKM. The V gene lost 3 bases and the J gene lost 5 bases, with 13 bases spanning the gap. CDR3 region: CASSFPRGHTEAFF. The CDR3 DNA reads as TGTGCCAGCAGTTTTCCCCGGGGTCATACTGAAGCTTTCTTT.

This clonotype was picked up a small number of times. The chain is built from TRBV27 and TRBJ2-1; the D is unclear. V lost 2 bases to trimming and J lost 8 bases, with 13 bases between them. The germline V gene encodes CDR1 MNHEY and CDR2 SMNVEV (reference sequence). The CDR3 loop spans 14 amino acids. CDR3 nucleotide sequence: TGTGCCAGCAGTTTAGGGTCCTATCTCCATGAGCAGTTCTTC. Encoded protein: CASSLGSYLHEQFF.

This clonotype was seen many times. The CDR3: CASSSGGSTDTQYF. CDR3 bases: TGTGCCAGCAGTAGCGGGGGTAGCACAGATACGCAGTATTTT. V is TRBV28 and J is TRBJ2-3; 8 nucleotides line up with TRBD2. CDR1 is MDHEN, CDR2 SYDVKM, per germline. Trimming removed 5 bases from V and 0 bases from J; junction bases left unmatched: 1. The CDR3 has 14 amino acids.